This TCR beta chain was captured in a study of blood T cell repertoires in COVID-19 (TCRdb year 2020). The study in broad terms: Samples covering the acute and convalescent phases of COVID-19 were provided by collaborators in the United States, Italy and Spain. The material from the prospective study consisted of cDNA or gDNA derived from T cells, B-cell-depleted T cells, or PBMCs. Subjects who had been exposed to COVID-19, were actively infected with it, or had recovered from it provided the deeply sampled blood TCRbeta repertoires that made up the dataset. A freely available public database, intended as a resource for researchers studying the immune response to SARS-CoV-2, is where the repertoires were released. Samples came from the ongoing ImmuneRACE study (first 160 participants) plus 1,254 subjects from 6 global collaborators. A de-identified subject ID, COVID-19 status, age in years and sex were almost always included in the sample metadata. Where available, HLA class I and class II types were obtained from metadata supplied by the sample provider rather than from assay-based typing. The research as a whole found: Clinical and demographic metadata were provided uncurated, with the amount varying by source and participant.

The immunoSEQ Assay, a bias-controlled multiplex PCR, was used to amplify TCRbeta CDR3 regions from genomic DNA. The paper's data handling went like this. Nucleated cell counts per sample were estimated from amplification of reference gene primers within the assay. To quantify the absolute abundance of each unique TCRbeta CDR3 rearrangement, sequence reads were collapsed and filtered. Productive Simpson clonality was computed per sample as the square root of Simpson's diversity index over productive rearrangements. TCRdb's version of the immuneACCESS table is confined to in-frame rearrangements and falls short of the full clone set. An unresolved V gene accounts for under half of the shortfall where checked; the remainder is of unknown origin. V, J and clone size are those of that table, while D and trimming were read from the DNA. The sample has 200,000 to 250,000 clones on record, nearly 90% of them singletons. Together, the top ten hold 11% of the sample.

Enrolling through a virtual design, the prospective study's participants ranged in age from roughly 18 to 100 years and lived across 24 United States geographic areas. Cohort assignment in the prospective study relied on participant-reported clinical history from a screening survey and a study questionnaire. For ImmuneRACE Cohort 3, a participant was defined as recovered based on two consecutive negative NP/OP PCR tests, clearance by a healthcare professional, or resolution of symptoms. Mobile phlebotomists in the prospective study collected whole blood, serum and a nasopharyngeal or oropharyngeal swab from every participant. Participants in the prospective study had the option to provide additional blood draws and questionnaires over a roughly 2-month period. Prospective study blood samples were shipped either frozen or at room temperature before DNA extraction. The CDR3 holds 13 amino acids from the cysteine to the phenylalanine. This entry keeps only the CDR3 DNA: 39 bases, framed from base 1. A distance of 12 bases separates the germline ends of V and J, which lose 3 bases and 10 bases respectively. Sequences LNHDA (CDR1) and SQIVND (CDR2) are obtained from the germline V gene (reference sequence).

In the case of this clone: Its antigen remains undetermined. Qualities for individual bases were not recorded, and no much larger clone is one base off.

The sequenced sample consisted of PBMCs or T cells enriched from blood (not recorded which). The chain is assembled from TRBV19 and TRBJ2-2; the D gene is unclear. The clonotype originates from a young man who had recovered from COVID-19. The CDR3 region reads CASSIAPAEELFF. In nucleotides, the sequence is TGTGCCAGTAGTATCGCCCCTGCGGAGGAGCTGTTTTTT.